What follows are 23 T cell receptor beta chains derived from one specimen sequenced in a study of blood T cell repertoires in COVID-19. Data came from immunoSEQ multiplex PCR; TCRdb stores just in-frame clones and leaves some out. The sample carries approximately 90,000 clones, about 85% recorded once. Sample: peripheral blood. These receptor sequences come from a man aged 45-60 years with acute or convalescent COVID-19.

The CDR3 DNA reads TGTGCCATCGGACAGAACACCGGGGAGCTGTTTTTT. Amino acids: CAIGQNTGELFF. This chain links TRBV10-3 with TRBJ2-2; TRBD1 is a possible D gene (5 bases). Germline values: CDR1 ENHRY, CDR2 SYGVKD. V lost 8 bases and J 1 base, leaving 5 bases between the germline ends. CDR3 length equals 12 residues.

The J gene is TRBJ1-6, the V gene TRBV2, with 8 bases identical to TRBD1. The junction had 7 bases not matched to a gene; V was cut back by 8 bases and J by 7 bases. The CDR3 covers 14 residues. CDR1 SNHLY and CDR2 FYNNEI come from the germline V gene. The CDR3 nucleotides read TGTGCCAGCCTCGGACAGGGAATAAATTCACCCCTCCACTTT. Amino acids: CASLGQGINSPLHF.

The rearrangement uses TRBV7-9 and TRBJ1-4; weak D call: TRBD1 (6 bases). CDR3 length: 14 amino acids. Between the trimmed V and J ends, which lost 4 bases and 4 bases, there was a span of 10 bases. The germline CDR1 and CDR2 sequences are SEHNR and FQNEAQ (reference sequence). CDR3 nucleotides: TGTGCCAGCAGCTCACAGGGCTTTAATGAAAAACTGTTTTTT. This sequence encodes CASSSQGFNEKLFF.

The chain's CDR3 is CASSRGGESGANVLTF. Here the CDR3 DNA reads TGTGCCAGCAGCCGCGGGGGCGAGTCTGGGGCCAACGTCCTGACTTTC. V is TRBV11-3 and J is TRBJ2-6; tentative D call: TRBD2 (7 bases). The V end was cut by 5 bases, the J end by 1 base, with 12 bases between. Germline V CDR1 and CDR2: SGHNT, YENEEA. The CDR3 runs 16 residues.

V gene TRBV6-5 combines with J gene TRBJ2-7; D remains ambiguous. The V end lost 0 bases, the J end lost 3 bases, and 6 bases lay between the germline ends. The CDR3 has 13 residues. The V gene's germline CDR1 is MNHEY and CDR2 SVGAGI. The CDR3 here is CASSYSVSYEQYF. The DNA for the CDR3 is TGTGCCAGCAGTTACTCGGTCAGCTACGAGCAGTACTTC.

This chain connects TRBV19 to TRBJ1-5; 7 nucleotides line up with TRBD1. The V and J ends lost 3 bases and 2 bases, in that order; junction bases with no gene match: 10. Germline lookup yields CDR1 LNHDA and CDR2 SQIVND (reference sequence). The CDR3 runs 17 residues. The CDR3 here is CASSISLGGRGNQPQHF. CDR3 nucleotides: TGTGCCAGTAGTATTAGTTTAGGGGGCAGGGGCAATCAGCCCCAGCATTTT. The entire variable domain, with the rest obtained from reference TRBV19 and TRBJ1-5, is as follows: DGGITQSPKYLFRKEGQNVTLSCEQNLNHDAMYWYRQDPGQGLRLIYYSQIVNDFQKGDIAEGYSVSREKKESFPLTVTSAQKNPTAFYLCASSISLGGRGNQPQHFGDGTRLSIL.

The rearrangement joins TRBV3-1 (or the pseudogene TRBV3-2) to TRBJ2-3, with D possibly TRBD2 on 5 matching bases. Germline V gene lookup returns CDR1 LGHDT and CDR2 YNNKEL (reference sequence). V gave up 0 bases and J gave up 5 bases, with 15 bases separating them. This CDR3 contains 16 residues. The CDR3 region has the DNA TGTGCCAGCAGCCAAGATTCGGGCCGGGATGTAGATACGCAGTATTTT. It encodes CASSQDSGRDVDTQYF.

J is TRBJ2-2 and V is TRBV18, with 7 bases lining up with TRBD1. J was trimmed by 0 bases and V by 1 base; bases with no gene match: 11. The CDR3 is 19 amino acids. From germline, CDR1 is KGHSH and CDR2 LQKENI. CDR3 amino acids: CASSPLADRVFANTGELFF. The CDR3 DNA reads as TGTGCCAGCTCACCACTGGCTGACAGGGTCTTCGCGAACACCGGGGAGCTGTTTTTT. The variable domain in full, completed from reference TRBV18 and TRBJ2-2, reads NAGVMQNPRHLVRRRGQEARLRCSPMKGHSHVYWYRQLPEEGLKFMVYLQKENIIDESGMPKERFSAEFPKEGPSILRIQQVVRGDSAAYFCASSPLADRVFANTGELFFGEGSRLTVL.

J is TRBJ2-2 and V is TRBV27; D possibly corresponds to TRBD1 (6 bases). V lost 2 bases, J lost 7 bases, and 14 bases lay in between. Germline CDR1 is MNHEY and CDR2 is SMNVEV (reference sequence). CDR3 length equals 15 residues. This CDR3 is CASSLAGARVGELFF. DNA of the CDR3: TGTGCCAGCAGTTTAGCAGGGGCGCGCGTCGGGGAGCTGTTTTTT.

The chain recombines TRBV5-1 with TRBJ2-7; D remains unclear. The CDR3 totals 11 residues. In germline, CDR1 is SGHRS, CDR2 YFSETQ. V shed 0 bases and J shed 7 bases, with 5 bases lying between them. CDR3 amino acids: CASSLGIEQYF. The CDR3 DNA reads TGCGCCAGCAGCTTGGGTATAGAGCAGTACTTC.

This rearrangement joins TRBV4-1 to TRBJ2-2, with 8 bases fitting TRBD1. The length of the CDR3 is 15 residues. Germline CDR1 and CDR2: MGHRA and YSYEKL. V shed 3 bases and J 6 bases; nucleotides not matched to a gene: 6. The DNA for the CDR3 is TGCGCCAGCAGCCAGGATGCAGGGGGCTCCGGGGAGCTGTTTTTT. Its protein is CASSQDAGGSGELFF.

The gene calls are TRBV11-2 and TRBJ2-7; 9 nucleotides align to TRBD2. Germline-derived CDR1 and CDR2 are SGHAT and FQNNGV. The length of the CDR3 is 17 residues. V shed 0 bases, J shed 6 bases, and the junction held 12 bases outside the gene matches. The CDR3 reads CASSLEVVAGVLGEQYF. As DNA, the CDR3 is TGTGCCAGCAGCTTAGAAGTGGTAGCGGGGGTACTTGGCGAGCAGTACTTC.

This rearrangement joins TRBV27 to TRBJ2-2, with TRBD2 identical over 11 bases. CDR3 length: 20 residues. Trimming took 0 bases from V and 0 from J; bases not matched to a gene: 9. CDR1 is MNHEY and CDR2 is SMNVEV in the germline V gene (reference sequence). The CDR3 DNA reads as TGTGCCAGCAGTTTATCCCTAAGACTAGCGGGGAACTCGAACACCGGGGAGCTGTTTTTT. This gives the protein CASSLSLRLAGNSNTGELFF.

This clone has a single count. As DNA, the CDR3 is TGTGCCAGCAGGTTGACAGGGGCACTCTATGGCTACACCTTC. It is translated as CASRLTGALYGYTF. The V and J genes are TRBV28 and TRBJ1-2; 8 bases are shared with TRBD1. The V and J ends lost 6 bases and 4 bases, in that order; junction bases with no gene match: 7. The CDR3 contains 14 residues. Germline lookup yields CDR1 MDHEN and CDR2 SYDVKM.

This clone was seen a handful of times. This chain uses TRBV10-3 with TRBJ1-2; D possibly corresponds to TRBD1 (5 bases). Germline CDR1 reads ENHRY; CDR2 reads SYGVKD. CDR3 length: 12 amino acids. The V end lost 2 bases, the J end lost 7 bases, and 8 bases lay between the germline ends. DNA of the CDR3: TGTGCCATCAGTGAGGGGGCTGGTGGCTACACCTTC. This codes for CAISEGAGGYTF.

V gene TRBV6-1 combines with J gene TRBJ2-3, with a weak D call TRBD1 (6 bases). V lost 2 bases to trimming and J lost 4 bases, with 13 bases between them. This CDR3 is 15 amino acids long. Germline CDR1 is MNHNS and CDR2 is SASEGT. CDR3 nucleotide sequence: TGTGCCAGCAGTGAATTTGGGGGCGCGGCAGATACGCAGTATTTT. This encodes CASSEFGGAADTQYF.

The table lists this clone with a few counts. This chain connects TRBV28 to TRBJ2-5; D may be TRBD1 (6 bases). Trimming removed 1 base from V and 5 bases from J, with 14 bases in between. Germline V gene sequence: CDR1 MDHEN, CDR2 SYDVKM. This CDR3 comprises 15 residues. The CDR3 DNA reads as TGTGCCAGCAGTTTATACCAGGGGATTAGGGAGACCCAGTACTTC. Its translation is CASSLYQGIRETQYF.

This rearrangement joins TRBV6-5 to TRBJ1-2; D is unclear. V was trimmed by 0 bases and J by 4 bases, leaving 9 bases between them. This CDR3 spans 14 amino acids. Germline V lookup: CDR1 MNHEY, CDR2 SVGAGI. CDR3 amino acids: CASSYSGILYGYTF. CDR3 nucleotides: TGTGCCAGCAGTTACTCCGGGATTCTCTATGGCTACACCTTC.

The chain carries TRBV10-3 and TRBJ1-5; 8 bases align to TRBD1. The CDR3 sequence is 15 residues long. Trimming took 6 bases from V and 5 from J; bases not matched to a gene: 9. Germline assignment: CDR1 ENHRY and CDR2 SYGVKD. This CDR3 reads CAIRSSGQADQPQHF. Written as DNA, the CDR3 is TGTGCCATCAGGTCTTCGGGACAGGCCGATCAGCCCCAGCATTTT.

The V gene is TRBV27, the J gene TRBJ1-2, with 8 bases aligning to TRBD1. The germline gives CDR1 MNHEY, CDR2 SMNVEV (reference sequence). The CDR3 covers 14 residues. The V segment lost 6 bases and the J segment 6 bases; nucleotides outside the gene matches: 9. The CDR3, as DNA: TGTGCCAGCAGGCCAGGGGGCGCAGCTAATGGCTACACCTTC. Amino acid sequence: CASRPGGAANGYTF.

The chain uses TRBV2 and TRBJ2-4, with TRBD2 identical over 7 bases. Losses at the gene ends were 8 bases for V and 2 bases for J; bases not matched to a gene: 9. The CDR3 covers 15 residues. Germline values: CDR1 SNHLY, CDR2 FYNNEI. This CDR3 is CASGGETGTKNIQYF. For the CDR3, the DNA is TGTGCCAGCGGGGGGGAAACAGGTACCAAAAACATTCAGTACTTC.

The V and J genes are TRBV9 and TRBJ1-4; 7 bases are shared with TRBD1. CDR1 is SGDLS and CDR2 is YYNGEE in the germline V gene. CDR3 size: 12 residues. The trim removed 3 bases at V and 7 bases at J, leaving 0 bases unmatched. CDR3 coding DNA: TGTGCCAGCAGCGGGGACAGTGAAAAACTGTTTTTT. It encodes CASSGDSEKLFF.

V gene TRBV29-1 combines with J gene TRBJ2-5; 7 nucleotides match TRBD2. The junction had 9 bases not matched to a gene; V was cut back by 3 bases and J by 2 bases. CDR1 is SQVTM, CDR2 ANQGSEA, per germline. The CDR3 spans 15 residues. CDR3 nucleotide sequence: TGCAGCGTTGACAGGGCGGGAGATCCTCAAGAGACCCAGTACTTC. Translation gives CSVDRAGDPQETQYF.